The TCR beta chain described here comes from a study of T cell clonality in common variable immunodeficiency. Study-wide results and caveats: CVID subjects had higher TCRbeta clonality than healthy controls, most marked in about a third.

This clone was seen ten or more times. Its antigen is undetermined. The read falls 3 residues short of the CDR3 end, and the missing part is taken from the germline J gene. Profiling relied on immunoSEQ multiplex PCR, and the TCRdb table lists in-frame clones only, not all of them. There are more than 65,000 clones in the sample, none observed a single time. Most patients and controls had Caucasian heritage. Each donor provided about 5 to 8 ml of heparinized whole blood. V gave up 2 bases and J gave up 7 bases; unmatched junction bases: 0. CDR3 length: 13 amino acids. Germline assignment: CDR1 SGHTA and CDR2 FQGTGA.

This TCR was recovered from a person between 18 and 75 years old in good health. The sample taken for sequencing was peripheral blood mononuclear cells. The J gene is TRBJ2-1, the V gene TRBV7-3, with 9 bases that match TRBD1. Incomplete CDR3 DNA: TGTGCCAGCAGCTTAGACAGGGGGAATGAG. Residues: CASSLDRGNE. The CDR3 in its entirety is CASSLDRGNEQFF.